Listed here are 10 T cell receptor beta chains from one sample, sequenced in a study of CD8+ T cells in alopecia areata. As for treatment: oral pan-JAK inhibitor, 5-10 mg twice daily. The authors extracted RNA and reverse transcribed it into cDNA as the sequencing template. The method was immunoSEQ multiplex PCR; TCRdb's version includes in-frame clones alone and lacks a portion of them. The sample yields fewer than 250,000 clones, more than 30% seen once. The source material was CD4+ T cells sorted from blood, sampled at approximately week 34, from a patient treated with tofacitinib. The source is a human donor with alopecia areata.

The chain couples TRBV7-8 to TRBJ2-3, with D maybe TRBD2 (6 bases). Trimming took off 5 bases at V and 0 bases at J, with 9 bases between the two ends. Germline CDR1 is SGHVS and CDR2 is FQNEAQ. The CDR3 has 14 amino acids. CDR3 residues: CASSIGTSTDTQYF. As DNA, the CDR3 is TGTGCCAGCAGCATCGGGACTAGCACAGATACGCAGTATTTT.

This clone appeared a few times. The chain has TRBV7-9 and TRBJ2-6, with D perhaps TRBD2 (5 bases). With 1 base removed from V and 0 bases from J, the gap between germline ends came to 7 bases. The germline gives CDR1 SEHNR, CDR2 FQNEAQ (reference sequence). This CDR3 contains 16 residues. The CDR3 is CASSLGAGSGANVLTF. The CDR3 DNA is TGTGCCAGCAGCTTAGGCGCGGGCTCTGGGGCCAACGTCCTGACTTTC. The full variable domain, with the rest looked up from reference TRBV7-9 and TRBJ2-6, is DTGVSQNPRHKITKRGQNVTFRCDPISEHNRLYWYRQTLGQGPEFLTYFQNEAQLEKSRLLSDRFSAERPKGSFSTLEIQRTEQGDSAMYLCASSLGAGSGANVLTFGAGSRLTVL.

V gene TRBV14 combines with J gene TRBJ1-1; 9 bases align to TRBD1. This CDR3 is 17 amino acids long. V lost 6 bases, J lost 5 bases, and 16 bases stayed unmatched. Germline CDR1 reads SGHDN; CDR2 reads FVKESK. DNA for the CDR3: TGTGCCAGCAGACCTACATATTGGACAGGGGTCATGACTGAAGCTTTCTTT. Its translation: CASRPTYWTGVMTEAFF.

In its sample, this clone was seen a few times. The V call is TRBV7-9, the J call TRBJ2-2; maybe TRBD1 (5 bases). The CDR3 runs to 14 residues. CDR1 is SEHNR, CDR2 FQNEAQ, per germline (reference sequence). V lost 5 bases and J lost 0, with 7 bases in between. The CDR3 loop reads CASSQQANTGELFF. The CDR3 DNA follows: TGTGCCAGCAGCCAACAGGCGAACACCGGGGAGCTGTTTTTT.

The J gene is TRBJ2-6, the V gene TRBV30, with 10 bases identical to TRBD1. Germline-derived CDR1 and CDR2 are GTSNPN and SVGIG (reference sequence). The J segment lost 0 bases and the V segment lost 2 bases, leaving 7 bases of the junction unmatched. The CDR3 loop spans 18 amino acids. DNA of the CDR3: TGTGCCTGGAGTCCCCGGGACAGGGGCAACTCTGGGGCCAACGTCCTGACTTTC. Translated, it gives CAWSPRDRGNSGANVLTF.

This chain links TRBV7-9 with TRBJ1-1; D unclear. Germline loops: CDR1 SEHNR, CDR2 FQNEAQ (reference sequence). Trimming left V 0 bases short and J 12 bases short, with 14 bases between. The CDR3 totals 13 residues. The CDR3 is CASSLANAEGTFF. The DNA for the CDR3 is TGTGCCAGCAGCTTAGCGAACGCGGAAGGGACTTTCTTT.

The sample holds a few counts of this clone. The chain carries TRBV19 and TRBJ2-7; 8 bases fit TRBD2. The CDR3 runs to 14 residues. The V segment lost 3 bases and the J segment 5 bases; nucleotides outside the gene matches: 6. Germline V CDR1 and CDR2: LNHDA, SQIVND (reference sequence). CDR3 nucleotides: TGTGCCAGTAGTATCACGGGAGGGTTCAACGAGCAGTACTTC. Encoded protein: CASSITGGFNEQYF.

The V gene is TRBV30, the J gene TRBJ2-1, with a possible D match to TRBD1 (6 bases). Trimming took off 8 bases at V and 0 bases at J, with 14 bases between the two ends. CDR1 GTSNPN and CDR2 SVGIG come from the germline V gene (reference sequence). The CDR3 is made up of 14 amino acids. This CDR3 is CASDGQSSYNEQFF. CDR3 bases: TGTGCCAGCGACGGACAGAGCTCCTACAATGAGCAGTTCTTC.

The chain joins TRBV2 to TRBJ2-1; 11 bases agree with TRBD2. V gave up 4 bases and J gave up 5 bases; unmatched junction bases: 1. CDR1 and CDR2 (germline): SNHLY, FYNNEI. The CDR3 has 14 amino acids. The CDR3: CASSGLAGNNEQFF. The CDR3 DNA follows: TGTGCCAGCAGTGGACTAGCGGGAAACAATGAGCAGTTCTTC.

This clone occurred a few times. V is TRBV30 and J is TRBJ1-1, with D unclear. Trimming shortened V by 3 bases and J by 1 base, and 18 bases separated the two germline ends. This CDR3 is 16 amino acids long. Germline V gene lookup returns CDR1 GTSNPN and CDR2 SVGIG (reference sequence). The CDR3 nucleotides read TGTGCCTGGAGGCTCCAACCCGGGATTGGGAACACTGAAGCTTTCTTT. Translation gives CAWRLQPGIGNTEAFF.